The 32 T cell receptor beta chains below all came from one sample that was sequenced in a study of T-cell memory formation after mild COVID-19. TCRdb fed the 5' RACE reads into MiXCR, producing one record per CDR3 protein. The sample yields about 610,000 distinct CDR3 sequences, roughly 17% seen once. Sequencing used PBMCs or a T cell subset sorted from them (not recorded which). Source of these receptors: an adult woman who had mild COVID-19 (a few samples of this study predate the infection). Cell type and time point are not known.

This clonotype was found a few times. The chain carries TRBV5-4 and TRBJ2-3; perhaps D is TRBD1 or TRBD2 (6 bases each). V was shortened by 6 bases and J by 7 bases, with 21 bases between the two germline ends. CDR3 length: 15 amino acids. Per the germline V gene, CDR1 is SGHNT and CDR2 is YYREEE (reference sequence). The CDR3 here is CASKLGGSSPHTQYF. In nucleotides, the CDR3 is TGTGCCAGCAAGTTGGGGGGCAGCTCACCCCATACGCAGTATTTT.

V and J are TRBV7-9 and TRBJ2-2; no definite D call. The CDR3 runs 15 residues. The germline V gene has CDR1 SEHNR and CDR2 FQNEAQ (reference sequence). V lost 0 bases to trimming and J lost 0 bases, with 5 bases between them. CDR3 nucleotide sequence: TGTGCCAGCAGCTTAGCGGAAACGAACACCGGGGAGCTGTTTTTT. This encodes CASSLAETNTGELFF.

This chain links TRBV7-3 with TRBJ2-1; 8 nucleotides agree with TRBD2. Trimming cost V 1 base and J 8 bases; bases outside gene matches: 1. The CDR3 consists of 13 residues. Germline V gene data show CDR1 as SGHTA and CDR2 as FQGTGA. Here the CDR3 DNA reads TGTGCCAGCAGCTTAATAGCGGGACATGAGCAGTTCTTC. Protein product: CASSLIAGHEQFF.

This clonotype has more than one count but fewer than ten. This chain connects TRBV7-9 to TRBJ2-7; no clear D gene. V dropped 0 bases and J dropped 7 bases, with 7 bases sitting between them. The V gene's germline CDR1 is SEHNR and CDR2 FQNEAQ (reference sequence). The CDR3 has 12 residues. The CDR3 DNA follows: TGTGCCAGCAGCTTAGCGTACGGAGAGCAGTACTTC. Its translation is CASSLAYGEQYF. Supplemented by reference TRBV7-9 and TRBJ2-7, the full variable domain reads DTGVSQNPRHKITKRGQNVTFRCDPISEHNRLYWYRQTLGQGPEFLTYFQNEAQLEKSRLLSDRFSAERPKGSFSTLEIQRTEQGDSAMYLCASSLAYGEQYFGPGTRLTVT.

Regarding this clonotype: The final CDR3 position lacks the conserved phenylalanine or tryptophan, pointing to a likely read error. The DNA is omitted, as the CDR3 cannot be located on it reliably, and the CDR3 follows TCRdb's listing. This chain joins TRBV5-6 and TRBJ2-1; the table's TRBD1 call for D was not verified on the DNA. The CDR3 spans 11 amino acids, including both terminal residues. Germline CDR1 and CDR2: SGHDT and YYEEEE. The CDR3 reads CASSLGVDACS.

DNA for the CDR3: TGTGCCAGCAGTACCCGGGCCGCCACAGATACGCAGTATTTT. It translates to CASSTRAATDTQYF. The chain employs TRBV27 and TRBJ2-3; D gene unclear. Germline V gene data show CDR1 as MNHEY and CDR2 as SMNVEV (reference sequence). V was shortened by 5 bases and J by 2 bases, with 11 bases between the two germline ends. This CDR3 has 14 amino acids.

The chain recombines TRBV30 with TRBJ2-5; no reliable D call. The CDR3 has 15 amino acids. Germline V gene lookup returns CDR1 GTSNPN and CDR2 SVGIG (reference sequence). With 2 bases removed from V and 5 bases from J, the gap between germline ends came to 18 bases. Here the CDR3 reads CAWSRGVPPRETQYF. The CDR3 DNA follows: TGTGCCTGGAGTCGAGGCGTCCCTCCCCGTGAGACCCAGTACTTC.

This clonotype came up once. The V call is TRBV30, the J call TRBJ1-2, with 9 bases that match TRBD1. This CDR3 is 15 amino acids long. Germline CDR1 reads GTSNPN; CDR2 reads SVGIG (reference sequence). Germline trimming cut 3 bases from V and 10 bases from J; bases unmatched to any gene: 15. In nucleotides, the CDR3 is TGTGCCTGGAGAGAGCTCGGGACAGGGCACACGTCCTACACCTTC. It encodes CAWRELGTGHTSYTF.

The J gene is TRBJ1-5, the V gene TRBV7-6; D unclear. CDR1 is SGHVS and CDR2 is FNYEAQ in the germline V gene. The CDR3 sequence is 15 residues long. V was clipped by 4 bases and J by 0 bases, with 10 bases between them. The CDR3 loop reads CASSSESNSNQPQHF. DNA of the CDR3: TGTGCCAGCAGCTCGGAGAGTAATAGCAATCAGCCCCAGCATTTT.

V is TRBV12-3 or TRBV12-4 and J is TRBJ2-2; D remains unclear. The CDR3 sequence is 16 residues long. V lost 7 bases to trimming and J lost 4 bases, with 19 bases between them. In DNA form, the CDR3 reads TGTGCCAGCACCCAAACATATACTTCTACCACCGGGGAGCTGTTTTTT. This gives the protein CASTQTYTSTTGELFF.

The chain joins TRBV27 to TRBJ2-1, with 11 nucleotides matching TRBD2. CDR1 and CDR2 from the germline V gene are MNHEY and SMNVEV (reference sequence). V dropped 3 bases and J dropped 5; count of bases not matched to a gene: 6. This CDR3 is built from 16 residues. The CDR3 loop reads CASSFPTSGGHNEQFF. In DNA, the CDR3 is TGTGCCAGCAGTTTCCCTACTAGCGGGGGCCACAATGAGCAGTTCTTC.

This clonotype was seen a few times. The V call is TRBV20-1, the J call TRBJ2-1, with unresolved D. The CDR3 spans 11 residues. From germline, CDR1 is DFQATT and CDR2 SNEGSKA (reference sequence). Trimming stripped 3 bases from V and 4 bases from J, with 4 bases between. The CDR3 bases are TGCAGTGCTAGTATTTACAATGAGCAGTTCTTC. Its translation is CSASIYNEQFF.

This clonotype was counted between two and nine times. This chain joins TRBV7-9 and TRBJ1-2, with D unresolved. Germline V gene lookup returns CDR1 SEHNR and CDR2 FQNEAQ (reference sequence). The CDR3 is 14 residues long. V lost 5 bases to trimming and J lost 5 bases, with 15 bases between them. CDR3 in amino acids: CASSLPGGQYGYTF. The CDR3 DNA reads as TGTGCCAGCAGCCTCCCGGGAGGGCAATATGGCTACACCTTC. The full variable domain, its missing parts supplied by reference TRBV7-9 and TRBJ1-2, is DTGVSQNPRHKITKRGQNVTFRCDPISEHNRLYWYRQTLGQGPEFLTYFQNEAQLEKSRLLSDRFSAERPKGSFSTLEIQRTEQGDSAMYLCASSLPGGQYGYTFGSGTRLTVV.

The rearrangement joins TRBV28 to TRBJ1-1; 7 nucleotides line up with TRBD1. Germline loops: CDR1 MDHEN, CDR2 SYDVKM. The V gene end was trimmed by 10 bases and the J gene end by 5 bases; junction bases not matched to a gene: 4. This CDR3 spans 11 amino acids. CDR3 sequence (DNA): TGTGCCATCAACAGGGGTACTGAAGCTTTCTTT. Its translation: CAINRGTEAFF.

This clonotype was seen a few times. The chain combines TRBV21-1 with TRBJ1-2; TRBD1 was called by the table and not checked on the DNA. TRBV21-1 counts as a pseudogene. The CDR3 contains 16 residues. CDR3 loop: CASSLFFHRADYGYTF. The CDR3 region has the DNA TGTGCCAGCAGCCTATTTTTCCACAGGGCTGACTATGGCTACACCTTC.

The rearrangement uses TRBV29-1 and TRBJ1-2, with D possibly TRBD1 on 5 matching bases. Germline CDR1 reads SQVTM; CDR2 reads ANQGSEA. Trimming pared 0 bases from V and 4 bases from J, leaving 12 bases between. The CDR3 spans 14 residues. This CDR3 reads CSVEDLWGSYGYTF. In DNA, the CDR3 is TGCAGCGTTGAAGATCTGTGGGGGAGCTATGGCTACACCTTC.

J is TRBJ1-5 and V is TRBV19, with no clear D. The CDR3 loop spans 14 amino acids. Trimming left V 8 bases short and J 4 bases short, with 15 bases between. The germline CDR1 and CDR2 sequences are LNHDA and SQIVND (reference sequence). CDR3 sequence: CASSSGGYNQPQHF. The CDR3 nucleotides read TGTGCCAGTTCGTCCGGTGGCTATAATCAGCCCCAGCATTTT. Looking up the rest from reference TRBV19 and TRBJ1-5 gives the full variable domain: DGGITQSPKYLFRKEGQNVTLSCEQNLNHDAMYWYRQDPGQGLRLIYYSQIVNDFQKGDIAEGYSVSREKKESFPLTVTSAQKNPTAFYLCASSSGGYNQPQHFGDGTRLSIL.

The V and J genes are TRBV13 and TRBJ2-5; possibly TRBD2 for D (6 bases). The CDR3 is made up of 15 amino acids. Looked up from germline, CDR1 is PRHDT and CDR2 is FYEKMQ (reference sequence). V was trimmed by 3 bases and J by 5 bases, leaving 16 bases between them. For the CDR3, the DNA is TGTGCCAGCAGCTTTCGCGGGAAGGGATGGGAGACCCAGTACTTC. This translates into CASSFRGKGWETQYF.

The table lists this clonotype with a few counts. J is TRBJ2-5 and V is TRBV6-5; maybe TRBD1 (5 bases). CDR1 MNHEY and CDR2 SVGAGI come from the germline V gene. V gave up 0 bases and J gave up 5 bases, with 10 bases separating them. The CDR3 spans 14 residues. The CDR3 coding sequence is TGTGCCAGCAGTTACTCGACAGCCGGGGAGACCCAGTACTTC. It translates to CASSYSTAGETQYF.

This chain uses TRBV4-3 with TRBJ1-1; D may be TRBD1 (5 bases). The CDR3 extends over 15 amino acids. Deletions cut 6 bases from V and 0 bases from J, with 14 bases between. Germline V lookup: CDR1 LGHNA, CDR2 YSLEER. CDR3 amino acids: CASRPSGIMNTEAFF. The CDR3 DNA is TGCGCCAGCAGGCCCTCAGGGATCATGAACACTGAAGCTTTCTTT.

This clonotype has more than one count but fewer than ten. This chain uses TRBV7-2 with TRBJ2-5, with 12 bases identical to TRBD2. There are 19 residues in the CDR3. Germline V lookup: CDR1 SGHTA, CDR2 FQGNSA. Germline trimming cut 5 bases from V and 3 bases from J; bases unmatched to any gene: 16. CDR3 sequence: CASSGARLAGVLFEETQYF. As DNA, the CDR3 is TGTGCCAGCAGCGGCGCTAGACTAGCGGGAGTCTTGTTTGAAGAGACCCAGTACTTC.

V is TRBV6-5 and J is TRBJ2-1; the match to TRBD1 covers 9 bases. CDR3 size: 16 residues. Looked up from germline, CDR1 is MNHEY and CDR2 is SVGAGI. The ends lost 2 bases at V and 6 bases at J; junction bases unmatched: 8. For the CDR3, the DNA is TGTGCCAGCAGTTACGGTGGGTGGGACAGGGCCAATGAGCAGTTCTTC. Translation gives CASSYGGWDRANEQFF.

This clonotype has a handful of counts. The chain employs TRBV7-2 and TRBJ1-1; maybe TRBD1 (6 bases). Germline values: CDR1 SGHTA, CDR2 FQGNSA. The CDR3 is 19 amino acids. V was shortened by 2 bases and J by 4 bases, with 26 bases between the two germline ends. CDR3 amino acids: CASSLIPVWAGEEGTEAFF. In DNA, the CDR3 is TGTGCCAGCAGCTTAATCCCGGTTTGGGCAGGGGAGGAGGGCACTGAAGCTTTCTTT.

CDR3 bases: TGTGCTACTGCATGGGGGGAAAGATACAATGAGCAGTTCTTC. Translation gives CATAWGERYNEQFF. This chain links TRBV7-2 with TRBJ2-1; a weak D match, TRBD2 (6 bases). This CDR3 is built from 14 residues. Germline V gives CDR1 SGHTA, CDR2 FQGNSA.

The V and J genes are TRBV15 and TRBJ2-1; TRBD1 matches at 11 bases. Germline assignment: CDR1 LNHNV and CDR2 YYDKDF (reference sequence). This CDR3 is built from 19 residues. V shed 5 bases and J 1 base; nucleotides not matched to a gene: 13. CDR3 in amino acids: CATSPGTGGGRESYNEQFF. CDR3 nucleotide sequence: TGTGCCACCAGCCCCGGGACAGGGGGAGGCAGGGAGTCCTACAATGAGCAGTTCTTC.

This clonotype was seen only a few times. The chain links TRBV12-3 or TRBV12-4 to TRBJ2-2; 9 nucleotides align to TRBD1. This CDR3 has 14 residues. The V segment lost 6 bases and the J segment 5 bases; nucleotides outside the gene matches: 4. CDR3 protein: CASRGQGLTGELFF. As DNA, the CDR3 is TGTGCCAGCAGAGGACAGGGGCTAACCGGGGAGCTGTTTTTT.

CDR3 nucleotide sequence: TGCGCCAGCAGCCCAAGACAGGGGGTGAAGAATGGCTACACCTTC. This encodes CASSPRQGVKNGYTF. V gene TRBV5-1 combines with J gene TRBJ1-2; 9 nucleotides match TRBD1. CDR3 length: 15 amino acids. Germline CDR1 SGHRS, CDR2 YFSETQ. V lost 4 bases and J lost 6; bases outside the gene matches: 10.

There are a few counts of this clonotype. This chain joins TRBV11-2 and TRBJ2-7; 9 positions agree with TRBD2. CDR3 length: 16 residues. In germline, CDR1 is SGHAT, CDR2 FQNNGV. V shed 3 bases, J shed 1 base, and the junction held 7 bases outside the gene matches. CDR3 in amino acids: CASSFVTSGPSYEQYF. The CDR3 coding sequence is TGTGCCAGCAGCTTCGTTACTAGCGGGCCTTCCTACGAGCAGTACTTC.

The sample holds many counts of this clonotype. The chain combines TRBV24-1 with TRBJ2-2, with D perhaps TRBD1 (6 bases). Germline assignment: CDR1 KGHDR and CDR2 SFDVKD. The CDR3 has 14 amino acids. With 4 bases removed from V and 3 bases from J, the gap between germline ends came to 8 bases. CDR3 coding DNA: TGTGCCACCAGTGAGCGACAGGACACCGGGGAGCTGTTTTTT. Encoded protein: CATSERQDTGELFF.

Concerning this clonotype: The junction differs from germline at one of its ends, possibly a read error. The rearrangement uses TRBV11-2 and TRBJ2-1; D is undetermined. From germline, CDR1 is SGHAT and CDR2 FQNNGV. CDR3 size: 15 residues. CDR3 protein: CASRLDGQPYNEQFF. In DNA, the CDR3 is TGTGCCAGCCGCTTGGATGGGCAACCCTACAATGAGCAGTTCTTC.

The CDR3 bases are TGCGCCAGCAGCTACCGGGGGGATAGCACAGATACGCAGTATTTT. It yields the protein CASSYRGDSTDTQYF. The chain uses TRBV5-1 and TRBJ2-3, with 7 bases lining up with TRBD2. Unmatched junction bases numbered 4, after V lost 3 bases and J lost 0 bases. Per germline, CDR1 SGHRS and CDR2 YFSETQ. This CDR3 is 15 amino acids long.

Only a few counts were recorded for this clonotype. The chain uses TRBV20-1 and TRBJ2-7; possibly TRBD1 or TRBD2 for D (5 bases each). Per germline, CDR1 DFQATT and CDR2 SNEGSKA (reference sequence). The ends were cut back, 3 bases at V and 2 bases at J, with 14 bases in the middle. This CDR3 contains 14 residues. The DNA for the CDR3 is TGCAGTGCTAGGCCCGGGACGGCGACCTACGAGCAGTACTTC. Amino acid sequence: CSARPGTATYEQYF.